The clone carrying this T cell receptor beta chain was detected once. This sample is part of a study of blood T cell repertoires in COVID-19. The wider study: Whether acute or convalescent, the COVID-19 samples came from the United States, Italy and Spain. PBMCs, B-cell-depleted T cells, or T cells were the source of the cDNA or gDNA that made up the material.

Original processing methods: Reference gene primers were amplified, and this amplification served to estimate nucleated cell counts. Only in-frame clones appear in the TCRdb table, and some are missing; sequencing was by immunoSEQ multiplex PCR. V, J and clone size reflect that table, while D and trimming were determined from the DNA. The sample contains about 150,000 clones, roughly four fifths of which appear only once. Germline CDR1 and CDR2: SEHNR and FQNEAQ (reference sequence). CDR3 length: 14 amino acids. Trimming left V 3 bases short and J 4 bases short, with 11 bases between. This clonotype was sampled from a human donor with acute or convalescent COVID-19. The donor label of this sample is uncertain. The specimen sequenced was peripheral blood. The chain recombines TRBV7-9 with TRBJ2-3; the D gene is possibly TRBD1 (5 bases). For the CDR3, the DNA is TGTGCCAGCAGCTTGAATAGGGGATCAGATACGCAGTATTTT. Translating it yields CASSLNRGSDTQYF.